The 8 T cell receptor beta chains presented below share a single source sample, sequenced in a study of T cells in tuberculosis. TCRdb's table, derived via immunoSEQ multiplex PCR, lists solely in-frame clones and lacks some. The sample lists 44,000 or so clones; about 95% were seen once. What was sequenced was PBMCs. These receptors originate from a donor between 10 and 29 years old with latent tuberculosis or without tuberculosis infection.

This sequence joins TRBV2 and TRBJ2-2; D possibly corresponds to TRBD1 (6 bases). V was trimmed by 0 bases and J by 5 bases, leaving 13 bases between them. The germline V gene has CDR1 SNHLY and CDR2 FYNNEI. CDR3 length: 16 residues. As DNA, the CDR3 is TGTGCCAGCAGTGAAGCGGGGGCACCTGGGACCGGGGAGCTGTTTTTT. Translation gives CASSEAGAPGTGELFF.

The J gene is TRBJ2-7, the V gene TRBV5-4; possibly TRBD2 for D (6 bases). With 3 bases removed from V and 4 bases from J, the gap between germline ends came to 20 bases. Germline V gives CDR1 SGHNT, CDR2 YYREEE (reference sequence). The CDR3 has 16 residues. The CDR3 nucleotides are TGTGCCAGCAGCTCCCTGGGAACGGGAGAAACTTACGAGCAGTACTTC. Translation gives CASSSLGTGETYEQYF.

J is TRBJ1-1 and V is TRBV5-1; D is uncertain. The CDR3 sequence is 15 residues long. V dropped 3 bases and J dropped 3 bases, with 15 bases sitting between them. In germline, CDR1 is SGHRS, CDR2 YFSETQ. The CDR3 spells CASSWQTGDHTEAFF. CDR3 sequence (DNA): TGCGCCAGCAGCTGGCAGACCGGGGATCACACTGAAGCTTTCTTT.

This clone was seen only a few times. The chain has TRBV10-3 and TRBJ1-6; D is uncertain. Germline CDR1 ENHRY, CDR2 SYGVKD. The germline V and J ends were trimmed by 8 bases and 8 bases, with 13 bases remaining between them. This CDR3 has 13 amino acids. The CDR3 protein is CAIGASRDSPLHF. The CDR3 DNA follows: TGTGCCATCGGCGCGTCCCGGGATTCACCCCTCCACTTT.

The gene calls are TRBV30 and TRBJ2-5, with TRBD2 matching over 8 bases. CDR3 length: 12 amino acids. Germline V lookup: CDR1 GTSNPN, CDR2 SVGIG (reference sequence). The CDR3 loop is CAAGSGMETQYF. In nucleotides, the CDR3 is TGTGCTGCGGGTAGCGGGATGGAGACCCAGTACTTC.

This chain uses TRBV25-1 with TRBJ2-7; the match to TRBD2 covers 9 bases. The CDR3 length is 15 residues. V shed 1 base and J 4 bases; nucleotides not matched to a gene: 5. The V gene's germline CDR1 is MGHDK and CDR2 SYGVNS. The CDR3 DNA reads TGTGCCAGCAGTGAATTTAGCGGGGGCCGTTACGAGCAGTACTTC. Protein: CASSEFSGGRYEQYF.

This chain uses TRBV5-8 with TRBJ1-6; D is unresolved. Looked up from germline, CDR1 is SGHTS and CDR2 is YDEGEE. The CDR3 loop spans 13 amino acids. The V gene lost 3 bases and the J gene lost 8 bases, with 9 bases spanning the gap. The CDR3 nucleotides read TGTGCCAGCAGCTCCACTGAGGATTCACCCCTCCACTTT. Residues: CASSSTEDSPLHF.

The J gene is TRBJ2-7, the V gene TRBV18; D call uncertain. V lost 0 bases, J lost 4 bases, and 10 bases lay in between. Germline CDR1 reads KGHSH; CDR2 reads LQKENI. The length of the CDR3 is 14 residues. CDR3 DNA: TGTGCCAGCTCACCACCCGCGCTGATATACGAGCAGTACTTC. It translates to CASSPPALIYEQYF.